These 28 T cell receptor beta chains were all obtained from the same sample, sequenced in a study of cytomegalovirus exposure and HLA in healthy donors. The PCR had 60 Vbeta and 13 Jbeta primers. Clones were read by immunoSEQ multiplex PCR, and TCRdb kept only the in-frame ones, dropping some. The repertoire holds 100,000 or so clones, 65% to 80% seen once, with 2% to 3% in the top ten. Specimen: PBMCs. These receptors were obtained from a female donor in good health and CMV-seronegative.

CDR3 nucleotide sequence: TGCGCCAGCAGCAAGGGACAGAAGTATGTGGAGCGTGGCTACACCTTC. Translated, it gives CASSKGQKYVERGYTF. The J gene is TRBJ1-2, the V gene TRBV5-1; 7 bases are a match to TRBD1. The length of the CDR3 is 16 residues. The germline V gene has CDR1 SGHRS and CDR2 YFSETQ. J gave up 7 bases and V 4 bases, and 16 bases lay outside the gene matches.

The sample holds a few counts of this clone. The genes are TRBV19 and TRBJ1-1; D might be TRBD1 (6 bases). The germline V gene encodes CDR1 LNHDA and CDR2 SQIVND (reference sequence). Trimming left V 7 bases short and J 3 bases short, with 12 bases between. This CDR3 region has 13 residues. The CDR3 region is CASKRQADTEAFF. The CDR3 coding sequence is TGTGCCAGTAAAAGACAGGCCGACACTGAAGCTTTCTTT.

The gene calls are TRBV19 and TRBJ2-6; possible D gene TRBD2, 5 bases. Germline assignment: CDR1 LNHDA and CDR2 SQIVND (reference sequence). Trimming stripped 7 bases from V and 3 bases from J, with 13 bases between. This CDR3 region has 15 residues. CDR3 in DNA: TGTGCCAGTACCGCCTTTGGGAGTGGGGCCAACGTCCTGACTTTC. It specifies CASTAFGSGANVLTF.

V gene TRBV5-8 combines with J gene TRBJ1-3, with 8 bases that match TRBD1. The CDR3 length is 16 residues. With V trimmed by 4 bases and J by 4 bases, 10 bases remained unmatched. Germline V lookup: CDR1 SGHTS, CDR2 YDEGEE. Written as DNA, the CDR3 is TGTGCCAGCAGCCTGAGAAAGGACAGGGCGGGAAACACCATATATTTT. This sequence encodes CASSLRKDRAGNTIYF.

This chain connects TRBV6-6 to TRBJ2-1, with 13 positions matching TRBD2. CDR3 length: 15 amino acids. Germline V CDR1 and CDR2: MNHNY, SVGAGI (reference sequence). Losses at the gene ends were 6 bases for V and 5 bases for J; bases not matched to a gene: 4. The CDR3 loop is CASRLAGGNDNEQFF. For the CDR3, the DNA is TGTGCCAGCAGACTAGCGGGGGGGAACGACAATGAGCAGTTCTTC.

The chain links TRBV7-3 to TRBJ2-1; 11 nucleotides agree with TRBD2. This CDR3 contains 12 residues. Trimming took 7 bases from V and 7 from J; bases not matched to a gene: 0. Per germline, CDR1 SGHTA and CDR2 FQGTGA. This CDR3 is CASTSGGNEQFF. CDR3 sequence (DNA): TGTGCCAGCACTAGCGGGGGGAATGAGCAGTTCTTC.

This clone was observed a few times. The gene calls are TRBV5-4 and TRBJ2-2; 7 positions agree with TRBD1. This CDR3 is built from 15 residues. After removal of 3 bases from V and 3 bases from J, the junction contained 5 bases not matched to a gene. Germline lookup yields CDR1 SGHNT and CDR2 YYREEE (reference sequence). CDR3 sequence reads: CASSSTGVDTGELFF. The CDR3 coding sequence is TGTGCCAGCAGCTCTACAGGGGTGGACACCGGGGAGCTGTTTTTT. The full variable domain, in which reference TRBV5-4 and TRBJ2-2 provide the parts outside the CDR3, is ETGVTQSPTHLIKTRGQQVTLRCSSQSGHNTVSWYQQALGQGPQFIFQYYREEENGRGNFPPRFSGLQFPNYSSELNVNALELDDSALYLCASSSTGVDTGELFFGEGSRLTVL.

This clone was seen a handful of times. The J gene is TRBJ1-4, the V gene TRBV9; D remains unclear. This CDR3 is built from 15 residues. The ends were cut back, 2 bases at V and 4 bases at J, with 12 bases in the middle. CDR1 is SGDLS, CDR2 YYNGEE, per germline. The CDR3 DNA reads TGTGCCAGCAGCGTCTTGGGCGGGGATAATGAAAAACTGTTTTTT. It codes for CASSVLGGDNEKLFF.

The chain combines TRBV4-1 with TRBJ1-4; no reliable D call. Germline V lookup: CDR1 MGHRA, CDR2 YSYEKL. V was trimmed by 1 base and J by 1 base, leaving 10 bases between them. This CDR3 has 16 amino acids. CDR3 nucleotide sequence: TGCGCCAGCAGCCAAGTTTGGCCAGGAACTAATGAAAAACTGTTTTTT. Protein product: CASSQVWPGTNEKLFF.

The chain carries TRBV6-5 and TRBJ1-1, with D perhaps matching TRBD1 (6 bases). Trimming shortened V by 6 bases and J by 1 base, and 12 bases separated the two germline ends. This CDR3 is 14 amino acids long. Germline assignment: CDR1 MNHEY and CDR2 SVGAGI. The CDR3 loop reads CASRTDSWNTEAFF. The CDR3 coding sequence is TGTGCCAGCAGGACGGACAGCTGGAACACTGAAGCTTTCTTT.

The chain has TRBV29-1 and TRBJ2-6; TRBD2 matches at 8 bases. CDR3 size: 15 residues. Trimming cost V 6 bases and J 4 bases; bases outside gene matches: 8. From germline, CDR1 is SQVTM and CDR2 ANQGSEA. CDR3: CSVAGGGTGANVLTF. The CDR3 region has the DNA TGCAGCGTGGCCGGGGGGGGGACCGGGGCCAACGTCCTGACTTTC. The full variable domain, completed using reference TRBV29-1 and TRBJ2-6, is SAVISQKPSRDICQRGTSLTIQCQVDSQVTMMFWYRQQPGQSLTLIATANQGSEATYESGFVIDKFPISRPNLTFSTLTVSNMSPEDSSIYLCSVAGGGTGANVLTFGAGSRLTVL.

J is TRBJ1-2 and V is TRBV27; D not certain. Trimming pared 3 bases from V and 2 bases from J, leaving 7 bases between. Germline V CDR1 and CDR2: MNHEY, SMNVEV (reference sequence). CDR3 length: 13 residues. The CDR3 region has the DNA TGTGCCAGCAGTTTTGACTCAAACTATGGCTACACCTTC. Encoded protein: CASSFDSNYGYTF.

The chain recombines TRBV9 with TRBJ2-4, with TRBD1 matching 11 bases. With 0 bases clipped from V and 7 bases from J, the junction kept 3 bases outside the gene matches. In germline, CDR1 is SGDLS, CDR2 YYNGEE. This CDR3 is built from 15 residues. CDR3 sequence reads: CASSVEGQGGNIQYF. CDR3 DNA sequence: TGTGCCAGCAGCGTAGAGGGACAGGGGGGGAACATTCAGTACTTC.

The chain joins TRBV5-1 to TRBJ1-3; possibly TRBD1 for D (6 bases). The CDR3 sequence is 16 residues long. Trimming cost V 4 bases and J 0 bases, with 14 bases left between them. Germline lookup yields CDR1 SGHRS and CDR2 YFSETQ. CDR3 amino acids: CASSLGHALSGNTIYF. DNA for the CDR3: TGCGCCAGCAGCCTGGGACACGCACTCTCTGGAAACACCATATATTTT.

The chain has TRBV6-5 and TRBJ1-2; D gene ambiguous. Trimming shortened V by 8 bases and J by 2 bases, and 12 bases separated the two germline ends. The CDR3 sequence is 13 residues long. CDR1 MNHEY and CDR2 SVGAGI come from the germline V gene. Here the CDR3 DNA reads TGTGCCAGCCACACAGTGTCGAACTATGGCTACACCTTC. It yields the protein CASHTVSNYGYTF.

This chain uses TRBV11-3 with TRBJ2-7; D might be TRBD1 (7 bases). Trimming took 0 bases from V and 4 from J, leaving 16 bases between them. CDR3 length: 16 amino acids. Germline V CDR1 and CDR2: SGHNT, YENEEA. CDR3 sequence reads: CASSLDQETGRYEQYF. The CDR3 DNA sequence: TGTGCCAGCAGCTTAGATCAAGAGACAGGGAGGTACGAGCAGTACTTC.

This chain uses TRBV19 with TRBJ1-2; D not resolved. The germline V and J ends were trimmed by 5 bases and 4 bases, with 14 bases remaining between them. CDR1 and CDR2 from the germline V gene are LNHDA and SQIVND (reference sequence). This CDR3 region has 14 residues. The CDR3 region is CASSPDWETYGYTF. The CDR3 DNA is TGTGCCAGTAGTCCCGACTGGGAGACCTATGGCTACACCTTC.

The chain carries TRBV5-1 and TRBJ2-7; 7 bases are shared with TRBD1. The CDR3 is 14 residues long. V trimming: 2 bases; J trimming: 3 bases; junction bases outside the gene matches: 5. CDR1 SGHRS and CDR2 YFSETQ come from the germline V gene. This CDR3 is CASSFQTGSYEQYF. The CDR3, as DNA: TGCGCCAGCAGCTTTCAGACAGGGAGCTACGAGCAGTACTTC.

The J gene is TRBJ1-2, the V gene TRBV25-1; 8 nucleotides match TRBD1. The V and J ends lost 6 bases and 7 bases, in that order; junction bases with no gene match: 4. The CDR3 is 12 residues long. Germline V gives CDR1 MGHDK, CDR2 SYGVNS. This CDR3 reads CASRITGGGYTF. CDR3 sequence (DNA): TGTGCCAGCAGGATTACAGGGGGTGGCTACACCTTC.

V and J are TRBV5-8 and TRBJ2-5; 7 bases align to TRBD1. The CDR3 covers 16 residues. J lost 7 bases, V lost 0 bases, and 12 bases had no gene match. CDR1 is SGHTS and CDR2 is YDEGEE in the germline V gene. CDR3 sequence (DNA): TGTGCCAGCAGCTTGGTGTCAGGGACAGCCCCACGGACCCAGTACTTC. This sequence encodes CASSLVSGTAPRTQYF. Full variable domain (remainder filled in from reference TRBV5-8 and TRBJ2-5): EAGVTQSPTHLIKTRGQQATLRCSPISGHTSVYWYQQALGLGLQFLLWYDEGEERNRGNFPPRFSGRQFPNYSSELNVNALELEDSALYLCASSLVSGTAPRTQYFGPGTRLLVL.

The V and J genes are TRBV5-4 and TRBJ2-3, with 12 bases lining up with TRBD2. After removal of 4 bases from V and 1 base from J, the junction contained 7 bases not matched to a gene. CDR1 and CDR2 (germline): SGHNT, YYREEE (reference sequence). This CDR3 region has 17 residues. The CDR3 reads CASSLAGGQFGTDTQYF. DNA of the CDR3: TGTGCCAGCAGCCTAGCGGGGGGGCAGTTTGGCACAGATACGCAGTATTTT. The whole variable domain, filled in from reference TRBV5-4 and TRBJ2-3, reads ETGVTQSPTHLIKTRGQQVTLRCSSQSGHNTVSWYQQALGQGPQFIFQYYREEENGRGNFPPRFSGLQFPNYSSELNVNALELDDSALYLCASSLAGGQFGTDTQYFGPGTRLTVL.

The genes are TRBV7-2 and TRBJ1-4; 7 nucleotides agree with TRBD1. The CDR3 contains 15 residues. Germline loops: CDR1 SGHTA, CDR2 FQGNSA. Trimming took 3 bases from V and 3 from J; bases not matched to a gene: 4. CDR3 DNA: TGTGCCAGCAGCTTCAGGGGGTCCCCTAATGAAAAACTGTTTTTT. Encoded protein: CASSFRGSPNEKLFF.

V usage is TRBV10-1 and J usage is TRBJ2-6; D is perhaps TRBD2 (5 bases). Trimming stripped 0 bases from V and 0 bases from J, with 12 bases between. The germline V gene encodes CDR1 WNHNN and CDR2 SYGVQD (reference sequence). The CDR3 sequence is 18 residues long. DNA of the CDR3: TGCGCCAGCAGTGAGTCGTTGCCGGGGAGCTCTGGGGCCAACGTCCTGACTTTC. The encoded protein is CASSESLPGSSGANVLTF.

Only a few counts were recorded for this clone. The J gene is TRBJ1-1, the V gene TRBV4-1; 7 bases are a match to TRBD1. After removal of 2 bases from V and 4 bases from J, the junction contained 7 bases not matched to a gene. CDR1 is MGHRA and CDR2 is YSYEKL in the germline V gene. The CDR3 extends over 15 amino acids. CDR3 sequence: CASSQQTGFFTEAFF. Here the CDR3 DNA reads TGCGCCAGCAGCCAACAGACAGGGTTCTTCACTGAAGCTTTCTTT.

The chain combines TRBV4-2 with TRBJ2-6; 11 nucleotides align to TRBD1. Germline V CDR1 and CDR2: LGHNA, YNFKEQ. With 1 base clipped from V and 1 base from J, the junction kept 3 bases outside the gene matches. The CDR3 consists of 18 residues. For the CDR3, the DNA is TGTGCCAGCAGCCAAGCCGGGACAGGGGGGTCTGGGGCCAACGTCCTGACTTTC. Encoded protein: CASSQAGTGGSGANVLTF.

This clone was detected once. The V call is TRBV14, the J call TRBJ1-1, with unresolved D. V shed 1 base and J shed 2 bases, with 23 bases lying between them. Per germline, CDR1 SGHDN and CDR2 FVKESK. CDR3 size: 19 residues. For the CDR3, the DNA is TGTGCCAGCAGCCAAGTTTCTCGACCGACGGGTATGGAAAACACTGAAGCTTTCTTT. It codes for CASSQVSRPTGMENTEAFF. Full variable domain (missing parts from reference TRBV14 and TRBJ1-1): EAGVTQFPSHSVIEKGQTVTLRCDPISGHDNLYWYRRVMGKEIKFLLHFVKESKQDESGMPNNRFLAERTGGTYSTLKVQPAELEDSGVYFCASSQVSRPTGMENTEAFFGQGTRLTVV.

This clone was observed a handful of times. In DNA, the CDR3 is TGTGCCAGCAGCAAAGCAGCGGGGTTCCAAGAGACCCAGTACTTC. This encodes CASSKAAGFQETQYF. The rearrangement uses TRBV11-2 and TRBJ2-5; 7 positions match TRBD2. The length of the CDR3 is 15 residues. Germline assignment: CDR1 SGHAT and CDR2 FQNNGV. V gave up 5 bases and J gave up 1 base; unmatched junction bases: 7.

The V gene is TRBV5-1, the J gene TRBJ1-2; 7 bases fit TRBD1. Germline assignment: CDR1 SGHRS and CDR2 YFSETQ. Trimming at V came to 1 base and at J to 4 bases, leaving 7 bases not matched to a gene. The CDR3 totals 15 residues. The CDR3 nucleotides are TGCGCCAGCAGCTTGAACCCAGGGACAGCCTATGGCTACACCTTC. It specifies CASSLNPGTAYGYTF.